This T cell receptor beta chain appears in the sequencing data of a study of shared clonotypes between healthy human individuals. For sorted subsets, approximately 200 ng DNA per replicate equaled approximately 30,000 T cell genomes. Original data processing: Junction-only sequences without quality scores came from ImmunoSEQ, so filtering differed. The method was immunoSEQ multiplex PCR; TCRdb's version includes in-frame clones alone and lacks a portion of them. The DNA gave D and trimming, while V, J and clone size come from that table. The data show about 2.2 million clones, with around 93% seen just once and more than 1.5% held by the top ten. Terminally differentiated effector memory CD45RA+ cells were excluded by CCR7 positive selection of CD45RO-negative cells. The healthy adult donors were HIV-negative and reported no recent acute infections or vaccinations. Worth noting for this clone: This same CDR3 is encoded by further DNA sequences in the sample.

The germline gives CDR1 SGHDT, CDR2 YYEEEE. Unmatched junction bases numbered 3, after V lost 3 bases and J lost 3 bases. CDR3 length: 13 residues. The chain is built from TRBV5-6 and TRBJ2-7; TRBD1 agrees at 7 bases. The receptor's source is a man younger than 35 in good health. Some clones in this sample may be carry-over from other donors' samples. Sequencing was performed on naive CD8+ T cells from PBMCs. The CDR3 protein is CASSSTGSYEQYF. In nucleotides, the CDR3 is TGTGCCAGCAGCTCGACAGGGAGCTACGAGCAGTACTTC.